Included here is one TCR beta chain sequence, with context. No cognate antigen has been identified for it. Base qualities are missing; no much larger clone stands one base away. These data come from a study of blood T cell repertoires in COVID-19 (dated by TCRdb to about 2020). Regarding the research as a whole: Samples from collaborators originated in the United States, Italy and Spain and spanned both the acute and convalescent phases of COVID-19. The repertoires were released in a freely available public database intended as a resource for research on the immune response to SARS-CoV-2. Where available, HLA class I and class II types were taken from metadata supplied by the sample provider and were not determined by assay-based typing. Sample metadata almost always included a de-identified subject ID, COVID-19 status, age in years and sex. The prospective study material was composed of cDNA or gDNA derived from T cells, B-cell-depleted T cells, or PBMCs. Samples were obtained from the ongoing ImmuneRACE study (first 160 participants) and from some 1,200 subjects provided by 6 global collaborators. The dataset comprised deeply sampled blood TCRbeta repertoires from subjects exposed to, actively infected with, or recovered from COVID-19. Results and caveats for the whole study, not just this receptor: The quantity of clinical and demographic metadata differed by source and by participant and was supplied without curation.

TCRbeta CDR3 regions were amplified from genomic DNA by means of the immunoSEQ Assay, a bias-controlled multiplex PCR. The original pipeline was this. The number of nucleated cells in each sample was estimated from the amplification of reference gene primers within the assay. To quantify the absolute abundance of each unique TCRbeta CDR3 rearrangement, sequence reads were collapsed and filtered. For each sample, productive Simpson clonality was calculated by taking the square root of Simpson's diversity index across productive rearrangements. Here the immuneACCESS table is served through TCRdb, limited to in-frame sequences with V and J called. Missing clones are a known gap in these copies; in checked studies unresolved V genes cover under half, and the rest lacks a known reason. V, J and clone size were drawn from that table, and D and trimming were deduced from the DNA. Present in this sample are 180,000 or so clones, approximately 88% of which were seen just once. The ten largest account for 10% to 15% of the sample.

Participants in the prospective study were enrolled through a virtual design, were aged about 18 to 90 years, and lived in some 24 United States geographic areas. To assign participants to cohorts, the prospective study relied on clinical history that participants themselves reported in a screening survey and a study questionnaire. Recovered participants in ImmuneRACE Cohort 3 were defined by two consecutive negative NP/OP PCR tests, clearance by a healthcare professional, or resolution of symptoms. In the prospective study, whole blood, serum and a nasopharyngeal or oropharyngeal swab were collected from each participant by mobile phlebotomists. Additional blood draws and questionnaires over an approximately two-month period could optionally be provided by prospective study participants. Prospective study blood samples were shipped either frozen or at room temperature before DNA extraction. The CDR3 runs 13 residues from the cysteine to the phenylalanine. The only DNA kept is the CDR3, 39 bases in frame from the first base. The germline ends are 7 bases apart after V is trimmed by 7 bases and J by 1 base. The germline V gene yields MNHEY for CDR1 and SVGAGI for CDR2.

The chain was built from TRBV6-5 and TRBJ2-2, and perhaps TRBD1 as D gene, on 6 matching bases. Sequences were obtained from PBMCs or T cells enriched from blood (not recorded which). This receptor was identified in a woman in her fifties or sixties who had recovered from COVID-19. The DNA sequence follows: TGTGCCAGCACGGACAGGAACACCGGGGAGCTGTTTTTT. Translation gives CASTDRNTGELFF.